The sequence of this T cell receptor beta chain was determined in a study of post-analysis software for immune sequencing data. Across the study: Patients had relapsing-remitting, secondary progressive or progressive-relapsing multiple sclerosis; some lacked subtype. Whole-study results and caveats: Roughly five TRBV segments appeared more often in patients than in controls, and TRBV5-6, TRBV5-1 and TRBV20-1 were among these. Relative to controls, patients with multiple sclerosis showed significantly lower normalized Chao1 diversity.

With V trimmed by 9 bases and J by 4 bases, 6 bases remained unmatched. Germline V gene data show CDR1 as MGHRA and CDR2 as YSYEKL. The CDR3 consists of 13 residues. Each TCR beta cDNA library carried unique molecular identifiers. A population of roughly 0.9 to 11 million T cells gave rise to about 500,000 cDNA molecules. One entry per CDR3 protein results from TCRdb running MiXCR on the PCR reads. Of hundreds of thousands of distinct CDR3 sequences listed, less than 35% are singletons. With respect to this clonotype: Antigen unknown.

This clonotype was obtained from a girl between 5 and 17 years old with multiple sclerosis. Sequenced input: blood. The chain links TRBV4-1 to TRBJ1-1; 9 positions match TRBD1. The DNA of the CDR3 is TGCGCCAGTGTCGGGACAGGGACCACTGAAGCTTTCTTT. Its translation: CASVGTGTTEAFF.